The clone carrying this T cell receptor beta chain was observed a single time. This record comes from a study of sequential checkpoint blockade in melanoma. Study-level background: Randomization was 1:1 between first-line nivolumab→ipilimumab and ipilimumab→nivolumab.

The treatment was: randomized to nivolumab then ipilimumab (arm A) or the reverse (arm B). DNA-damaging chemotherapy had not been given to any patient beforehand. Profiled with immunoSEQ multiplex PCR; TCRdb holds only in-frame clones, not every one. The table shows around 13,000 clones, with nearly 80% occurring only once. V shed 0 bases, J shed 9 bases, and the junction held 7 bases outside the gene matches. CDR1 and CDR2 from the germline V gene are LGHNA and YSLEER. The CDR3 consists of 15 residues. V usage is TRBV4-3 and J usage is TRBJ2-1, with 8 bases aligning to TRBD2. This receptor was obtained from a human donor with melanoma. The sample here was CD8+ T cells sorted from blood (inferred from file names), taken from a patient given nivolumab and ipilimumab in sequence. CDR3 in amino acids: CASSQETGGPSEQFF. CDR3 DNA: TGCGCCAGCAGCCAAGAAACGGGAGGGCCTAGTGAGCAGTTCTTC.